This T cell receptor beta chain was profiled in a study of regulatory T cells in long-lasting Graves disease. Regarding the study as a whole: Thyroid tissue was not sampled; only peripheral blood was.

Arm-PCR with iRepertoire HTBI primers amplified the CDR3 regions for these TCR beta libraries. Authors' analysis steps: Identification across samples found approximately 60 TRBV and about 13 TRBJ segments. A single record per CDR3 protein comes from TCRdb applying MiXCR to the multiplex PCR reads. For this entry, the V and J calls and clone size follow TCRdb and not the study's own pipeline. In the table there are about 530,000 distinct CDR3 sequences, roughly a sixth of which are singletons. The time point denotes: newly diagnosed GD, antithyroid drugs for less than 3 months. PBMCs were the source of the RNA used for TCR sequencing. Graves' disease was diagnosed by American Thyroid Association guidelines. This clonotype has more than one count but fewer than ten. Its antigen remains unknown. After removal of 2 bases from V and 1 base from J, the junction contained 1 base not matched to a gene. The germline CDR1 and CDR2 sequences are WSHSY and SAAADI. This CDR3 comprises 14 residues.

This sample also belongs to another study, concerning T cells in Graves' hyperthyroidism and ophthalmopathy. As that study records: With the HTBI primer set, the TCR CDR3 went through a first round of RT-PCR.

Sequencing was performed on peripheral blood mononuclear cells (PBMCs), taken at new diagnosis, from a patient treated with antithyroid drugs. The chain combines TRBV10-2 with TRBJ2-7, with 8 bases fitting TRBD2. The receptor was derived from a woman aged 35-65 years with Graves disease. Here the CDR3 reads CASSERGGSYEQYF. CDR3 DNA: TGCGCCAGCAGTGAGCGGGGGGGTTCCTACGAGCAGTACTTC.